A single sample is the source of the 21 T cell receptor beta chains below, sequenced in a study of T cell repertoires in cytomegalovirus infection. Each CDR3 protein is one row after TCRdb ran MiXCR on the reads. The repertoire holds approximately 74,000 distinct CDR3 sequences, with roughly 39% as singletons. The antigens of these receptors remain unknown. The sample consisted of CD8+ T cells from cultured PBMCs, taken from culture after CMV antigen stimulation. The receptors derive from a human donor in good health (CMV status not recorded). Some clones in this sample may be carry-over from other donors' samples.

The V call is TRBV27, the J call TRBJ1-6, with D tentatively TRBD1 (6 bases). The germline V gene encodes CDR1 MNHEY and CDR2 SMNVEV (reference sequence). V was shortened by 8 bases and J by 6 bases, with 14 bases between the two germline ends. The length of the CDR3 is 14 residues. Written as DNA, the CDR3 is TGTGCCAGCCACCCCGGGACACTTAATTCACCCCTCCACTTT. This sequence encodes CASHPGTLNSPLHF.

The gene calls are TRBV7-4 and TRBJ1-2, with D tentatively TRBD1 (6 bases). Trimming cost V 0 bases and J 8 bases, with 13 bases left between them. The V gene's germline CDR1 is SGHVT and CDR2 SQSDAQ. The length of the CDR3 is 14 residues. The CDR3 here is CASSLAEAGDGYTF. The CDR3 region has the DNA TGTGCCAGCAGCTTAGCTGAGGCAGGGGACGGCTACACCTTC.

This clonotype showed up many times. The chain recombines TRBV7-8 with TRBJ1-1; the D is unclear. CDR3 length equals 17 residues. Looked up from germline, CDR1 is SGHVS and CDR2 is FQNEAQ. V lost 1 base and J 1 base, leaving 16 bases between the germline ends. DNA for the CDR3: TGTGCCAGCAGCTTAGAGTCCACAAGGGCGGGGAACACTGAAGCTTTCTTT. This sequence encodes CASSLESTRAGNTEAFF.

This clonotype was counted between two and nine times. V is TRBV6-1 and J is TRBJ2-5, with 10 bases fitting TRBD2. Germline values: CDR1 MNHNS, CDR2 SASEGT. The CDR3 runs 15 residues. V dropped 7 bases and J dropped 0; count of bases not matched to a gene: 5. The CDR3 nucleotides read TGTGCCAGCAATCTCGGACTAGCGGACCAAGAGACCCAGTACTTC. Its translation: CASNLGLADQETQYF.

There are a few counts of this clonotype. At one boundary the junction diverges from the germline segment, which might be a read error. CDR3 bases: TGTGCCAGCGGTGATTCCGAGCAGTTCTTC. This translates into CASGDSEQFF. This chain uses TRBV25-1 with TRBJ2-1; D gene uncertain. This CDR3 is 10 amino acids long. The germline V gene has CDR1 MGHDK and CDR2 SYGVNS.

The chain couples TRBV6-2 or TRBV6-3 to TRBJ1-5, with TRBD1 as a possible D gene (6 bases). This CDR3 has 14 amino acids. The germline V gene has CDR1 MNHEY and CDR2 SVGEGT. Trimming left V 6 bases short and J 3 bases short, with 12 bases between. CDR3 sequence: CASSPDRYNQPQHF. The CDR3 DNA reads as TGTGCCAGCAGCCCCGACAGGTACAATCAGCCCCAGCATTTT.

The chain uses TRBV7-9 and TRBJ2-3; no reliable D call. CDR3 length equals 13 residues. The V end was cut by 4 bases, the J end by 4 bases, with 9 bases between. Germline V gives CDR1 SEHNR, CDR2 FQNEAQ (reference sequence). CDR3 coding DNA: TGTGCCAGCAGCTCGTTGACTCCAGATACGCAGTATTTT. Protein sequence: CASSSLTPDTQYF.

J is TRBJ2-1 and V is TRBV6-1; the match to TRBD2 covers 9 bases. V shed 1 base and J 9 bases; nucleotides not matched to a gene: 10. This CDR3 is 16 amino acids long. CDR1 and CDR2 from the germline V gene are MNHNS and SASEGT. CDR3 sequence reads: CASSEVAGTSYGEQFF. CDR3 coding DNA: TGTGCCAGCAGTGAAGTAGCCGGGACTAGCTACGGTGAGCAGTTCTTC.

This clonotype has just a few counts. This chain joins TRBV6-5 and TRBJ1-6, with 10 bases matching TRBD1. Germline V gene sequence: CDR1 MNHEY, CDR2 SVGAGI. The length of the CDR3 is 16 residues. V shed 4 bases and J 9 bases; nucleotides not matched to a gene: 9. CDR3 protein: CASSSHVGTGASPLHF. Here the CDR3 DNA reads TGTGCCAGCAGTTCACACGTCGGGACAGGGGCTTCACCCCTCCACTTT.

This clonotype was seen more than once but under ten times. The CDR3 DNA sequence: TGTGCCAGTAGTAGACCCTCAGGGGTTACGTACTACAATGAGCAGTTCTTC. Its translation: CASSRPSGVTYYNEQFF. The V call is TRBV19, the J call TRBJ2-1; TRBD1 is a possible D gene (6 bases). Trimming shortened V by 4 bases and J by 3 bases, and 19 bases separated the two germline ends. The CDR3 spans 17 residues. Per the germline V gene, CDR1 is LNHDA and CDR2 is SQIVND (reference sequence). Full variable domain (outside the CDR3, taken from reference TRBV19 and TRBJ2-1): DGGITQSPKYLFRKEGQNVTLSCEQNLNHDAMYWYRQDPGQGLRLIYYSQIVNDFQKGDIAEGYSVSREKKESFPLTVTSAQKNPTAFYLCASSRPSGVTYYNEQFFGPGTRLTVL.

The V and J genes are TRBV5-1 and TRBJ2-1; possibly TRBD2 for D (7 bases). This CDR3 is built from 16 residues. Germline V CDR1 and CDR2: SGHRS, YFSETQ. The V and J ends lost 2 bases and 1 base respectively, with 13 bases between them. The CDR3 region is CASSFTGGRSYNEQFF. CDR3 bases: TGCGCCAGCAGCTTTACCGGGGGGCGTTCCTACAATGAGCAGTTCTTC.

This clonotype was seen a handful of times. The chain combines TRBV5-1 with TRBJ1-5, with TRBD1 identical over 7 bases. Germline V lookup: CDR1 SGHRS, CDR2 YFSETQ. The junction had 6 bases not matched to a gene; V was cut back by 0 bases and J by 3 bases. The CDR3 contains 16 residues. CDR3 sequence (DNA): TGCGCCAGCAGCTTGGAGGCAGGGGGAATCAATCAGCCCCAGCATTTT. The encoded protein is CASSLEAGGINQPQHF.

The CDR3 spells CATGTVAADEQFF. The CDR3 DNA is TGTGCCACCGGGACAGTCGCGGCGGATGAGCAGTTCTTC. The chain uses TRBV10-3 and TRBJ2-1, with 7 bases aligning to TRBD1. The CDR3 loop spans 13 amino acids. Trimming at V came to 10 bases and at J to 8 bases, leaving 11 bases not matched to a gene. The V gene's germline CDR1 is ENHRY and CDR2 SYGVKD.

This sequence joins TRBV3-1 and TRBJ2-5; unclear D gene. The CDR3 has 13 residues. Germline CDR1 reads LGHDT; CDR2 reads YNNKEL (reference sequence). V lost 2 bases and J lost 2, with 6 bases in between. For the CDR3, the DNA is TGTGCCAGCAGCCAATCACATCAAGAGACCCAGTACTTC. Amino acid sequence: CASSQSHQETQYF.

This clonotype showed up just a few times. The chain employs TRBV12-3 or TRBV12-4 and TRBJ2-1; D perhaps matches TRBD1 (5 bases). With 5 bases removed from V and 13 bases from J, the gap between germline ends came to 15 bases. There are 12 residues in the CDR3. The DNA for the CDR3 is TGTGCCAGCAGTAGCGACAGTCCCATCCAGTTCTTC. Translating gives CASSSDSPIQFF.

The chain is built from TRBV12-3 or TRBV12-4 and TRBJ2-2; D perhaps matches TRBD1 (5 bases). The V end lost 6 bases, the J end lost 4 bases, and 9 bases lay between the germline ends. The CDR3 is 13 amino acids. CDR3 sequence: CASRDTSTGELFF. Here the CDR3 DNA reads TGTGCCAGCAGGGACACCTCCACCGGGGAGCTGTTTTTT.

The V and J genes are TRBV3-1 and TRBJ2-2; D remains unclear. The CDR3 extends over 12 amino acids. Trimming took 4 bases from V and 7 from J, leaving 7 bases between them. Germline CDR1 LGHDT, CDR2 YNNKEL (reference sequence). CDR3 DNA sequence: TGTGCCAGCAGCCTTCCTGGCGGGGAGCTGTTTTTT. Translating it yields CASSLPGGELFF.

The rearrangement links TRBV5-5 to TRBJ1-2; D remains unclear. Trimming removed 4 bases at V and 4 bases at J, with 8 bases between. This CDR3 has 12 residues. Germline CDR1 SGHKS, CDR2 YYEKEE (reference sequence). In DNA form, the CDR3 reads TGTGCCAGCAGCGGAAGTAGCTATGGCTACACCTTC. The encoded protein is CASSGSSYGYTF.

The chain joins TRBV27 to TRBJ1-1; 9 bases map to TRBD1. V was pared by 2 bases and J by 1 base, with 8 bases of the junction left unmatched. Germline V gene data show CDR1 as MNHEY and CDR2 as SMNVEV (reference sequence). This CDR3 has 17 residues. The CDR3 spells CASSLGLRTGANTEAFF. CDR3 coding DNA: TGTGCCAGCAGTTTAGGGTTGAGGACAGGGGCGAACACTGAAGCTTTCTTT.

The rearrangement joins TRBV5-1 to TRBJ2-1, with D possibly TRBD2 on 6 matching bases. The V gene lost 3 bases and the J gene lost 7 bases, with 20 bases spanning the gap. The CDR3 length is 16 residues. CDR1 and CDR2 (germline): SGHRS, YFSETQ. The CDR3 here is CASSSGLLTEGNEQFF. CDR3 nucleotide sequence: TGCGCCAGCAGCTCGGGACTCCTAACCGAGGGGAATGAGCAGTTCTTC.

This clonotype was found a few times. This chain uses TRBV5-6 with TRBJ2-1; the D call may be TRBD1 or TRBD2 (5 bases each). CDR3 length: 16 amino acids. Germline V gene data show CDR1 as SGHDT and CDR2 as YYEEEE. V lost 4 bases and J 8 bases, leaving 22 bases between the germline ends. As DNA, the CDR3 is TGTGCCAGCAGCCCGCCGGGACGGATAGAAATTGATGAGCAGTTCTTC. Protein: CASSPPGRIEIDEQFF. Full variable domain (missing parts from reference TRBV5-6 and TRBJ2-1): DAGVTQSPTHLIKTRGQQVTLRCSPKSGHDTVSWYQQALGQGPQFIFQYYEEEERQRGNFPDRFSGHQFPNYSSELNVNALLLGDSALYLCASSPPGRIEIDEQFFGPGTRLTVL.